These 9 T cell receptor beta chains were all obtained from the same sample, sequenced in a study of blood T cell repertoires in COVID-19 (dated by TCRdb to the early 2020s). The method behind the library was the immunoSEQ multiplex PCR assay. TCRdb obtained this table from immuneACCESS and retained in-frame rearrangements with V and J assigned. These tables miss some clones; where compared with another copy, unresolved V genes account for less than half of the shortfall, and the remainder is unexplained. The sample yields tens of thousands of clones; roughly four fifths were counted once. The ten largest clones represent 1.8% of the sample. Sequencing was performed on peripheral blood. These receptors were obtained from a woman aged 55 to 70 with acute or convalescent COVID-19.

V and J are TRBV25-1 and TRBJ2-5; a possible D gene is TRBD1 (6 bases). CDR1 is MGHDK and CDR2 is SYGVNS in the germline V gene. The CDR3 length is 14 residues. The V end lost 3 bases, the J end lost 5 bases, and 13 bases lay between the germline ends. The CDR3 nucleotides are TGTGCCAGCAGTGACTTCCGAACAGGGGAGACCCAGTACTTC. As protein: CASSDFRTGETQYF.

The chain joins TRBV7-8 to TRBJ2-1, with 13 bases that match TRBD2. Losses at the gene ends were 3 bases for V and 1 base for J; bases not matched to a gene: 6. The germline V gene has CDR1 SGHVS and CDR2 FQNEAQ. CDR3 length equals 18 residues. The CDR3 spells CASSFDRTSGSSYNEQFF. Written as DNA, the CDR3 is TGTGCCAGCAGCTTCGATCGGACTAGCGGGAGTTCCTACAATGAGCAGTTCTTC.

J is TRBJ2-1 and V is TRBV19, with 9 bases matching TRBD1. The V and J ends lost 10 bases and 8 bases, in that order; junction bases with no gene match: 15. The CDR3 sequence is 15 residues long. CDR1 is LNHDA and CDR2 is SQIVND in the germline V gene (reference sequence). DNA of the CDR3: TGTGCCACCCGCGTCCGGGACAGGGTATCGGATGAGCAGTTCTTC. This gives the protein CATRVRDRVSDEQFF.

The DNA of the CDR3 is TGTGCCAGCAGACCTACAGGGGCCGGTAATGAGCAGTTCTTC. This translates into CASRPTGAGNEQFF. The chain couples TRBV27 to TRBJ2-1; 7 bases fit TRBD1. In germline, CDR1 is MNHEY, CDR2 SMNVEV (reference sequence). The length of the CDR3 is 14 residues. The trim removed 6 bases at V and 7 bases at J, leaving 9 bases unmatched.

The chain links TRBV11-2 to TRBJ2-1; the match to TRBD2 covers 9 bases. With 3 bases clipped from V and 5 bases from J, the junction kept 2 bases outside the gene matches. This CDR3 spans 14 amino acids. Germline V lookup: CDR1 SGHAT, CDR2 FQNNGV. DNA of the CDR3: TGTGCCAGCAGCTTGACTAGCGGTAACAATGAGCAGTTCTTC. Protein: CASSLTSGNNEQFF.

The chain is built from TRBV7-2 and TRBJ1-2, with 10 bases fitting TRBD1. The V segment lost 5 bases and the J segment 7 bases; nucleotides outside the gene matches: 7. The CDR3 sequence is 14 residues long. Germline assignment: CDR1 SGHTA and CDR2 FQGNSA. CDR3 sequence: CASSPTGTGAGYTF. As DNA, the CDR3 is TGTGCCAGCAGCCCTACCGGGACAGGGGCTGGCTACACCTTC.

The J gene is TRBJ2-3, the V gene TRBV27, with 8 bases matching TRBD2. This CDR3 has 15 residues. Looked up from germline, CDR1 is MNHEY and CDR2 is SMNVEV (reference sequence). V lost 6 bases, J lost 2 bases, and 7 bases stayed unmatched. The CDR3 DNA follows: TGTGCCAGCAGGGCCGGGGGGGTTAACACAGATACGCAGTATTTT. Translating gives CASRAGGVNTDTQYF.

The chain links TRBV21-1 to TRBJ2-5; the table assigns TRBD2, which was not confirmed against the DNA. TRBV21-1 is deemed a pseudogene. The length of the CDR3 is 16 residues. CDR3 nucleotides: TGTGCCAGCAAGGGGCCTAGCGGGATTTCCCAAGAGACCCAGTACTTC. It is translated as CASKGPSGISQETQYF.

The gene calls are TRBV28 and TRBJ2-1; D call uncertain. Germline V CDR1 and CDR2: MDHEN, SYDVKM. The CDR3 has 14 residues. Trimming removed 5 bases from V and 3 bases from J, with 11 bases in between. DNA for the CDR3: TGTGCCAGCAGTCCCCCCGGTCGCTACAATGAGCAGTTCTTC. Amino acid sequence: CASSPPGRYNEQFF.